This TCR beta chain appears in the sequencing data of a study of blood T cell repertoires in COVID-19. Whole-study context: Donors in the United States, Italy and Spain gave samples during acute or convalescent COVID-19. Sources were T cells, B-cell-depleted T cells, or PBMCs; the material itself was cDNA or gDNA.

V was trimmed by 3 bases and J by 0 bases, leaving 12 bases between them. The CDR3 is 16 residues long. Germline V gene lookup returns CDR1 SGHRS and CDR2 YFSETQ. Clones were sequenced by immunoSEQ multiplex PCR, and TCRdb holds only the in-frame ones, with some missing. This table holds roughly 250,000 clones, around 83% found once. Material for sequencing was peripheral blood. This TCR came from a woman aged 50 to 65 with acute or convalescent COVID-19. V usage is TRBV5-1 and J usage is TRBJ2-2, with D possibly TRBD1 on 5 matching bases. CDR3 residues: CASSSRQTTNTGELFF. The CDR3 DNA reads as TGCGCCAGCAGCTCCCGACAGACAACGAACACCGGGGAGCTGTTTTTT. Using reference TRBV5-1 and TRBJ2-2 for the parts outside the CDR3, the full variable domain is KAGVTQTPRYLIKTRGQQVTLSCSPISGHRSVSWYQQTPGQGLQFLFEYFSETQRNKGNFPGRFSGRQFSNSRSEMNVSTLELGDSALYLCASSSRQTTNTGELFFGEGSRLTVL.